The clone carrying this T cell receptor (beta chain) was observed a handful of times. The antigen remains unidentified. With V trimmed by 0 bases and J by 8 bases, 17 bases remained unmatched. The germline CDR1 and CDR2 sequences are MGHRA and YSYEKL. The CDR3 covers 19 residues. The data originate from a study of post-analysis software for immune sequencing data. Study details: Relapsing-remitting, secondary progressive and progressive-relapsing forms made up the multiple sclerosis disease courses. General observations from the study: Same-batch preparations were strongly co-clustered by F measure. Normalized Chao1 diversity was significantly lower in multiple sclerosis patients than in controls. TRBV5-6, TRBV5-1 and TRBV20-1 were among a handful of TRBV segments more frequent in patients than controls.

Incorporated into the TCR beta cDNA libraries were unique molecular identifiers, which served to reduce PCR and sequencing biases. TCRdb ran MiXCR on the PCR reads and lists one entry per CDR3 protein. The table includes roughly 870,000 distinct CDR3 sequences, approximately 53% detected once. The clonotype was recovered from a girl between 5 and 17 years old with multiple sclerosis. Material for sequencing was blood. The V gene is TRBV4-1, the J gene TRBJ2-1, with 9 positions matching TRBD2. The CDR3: CASSQDMRSGGPAVDEQFF. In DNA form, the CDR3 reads TGCGCCAGCAGCCAAGATATGAGGAGCGGGGGGCCGGCGGTGGATGAGCAGTTCTTC.